This TCR beta chain was documented in a study of blood T cells in healthy people across ages. For the study at large: When template switching was applied, about one barcoded beta molecule was captured per two T cells. Study-wide findings and caveats: Long-lived and aged donors differed, with more naive CD4+ cells and higher diversity in the long-lived.

The CDR3 totals 16 residues. The germline V gene encodes CDR1 SGDLS and CDR2 YYNGEE. The junction had 12 bases not matched to a gene; V was cut back by 1 base and J by 7 bases. A sample-barcoded 5' primer and a J-beta primer mix were used in a second PCR of about 6 to 11 cycles. MiXCR, run by TCRdb on the 5' RACE reads, gives a single entry per CDR3 protein. Among about 1.8 million distinct CDR3 sequences, just under 50% were seen once, and the ten largest hold less than 2.5%. The donors, all healthy, were Caucasians living in Russia, aged about 6 to 95. Of note for this clonotype: The antigen remains unidentified.

The chain joins TRBV9 to TRBJ2-5, with 8 bases identical to TRBD1. Material for sequencing was blood. The TCR comes from a woman between 40 and 55 years old in good health. For the CDR3, the DNA is TGTGCCAGCAGCGTAAGCACAGGGGGGATGCTAGTGACCCAGTACTTC. This codes for CASSVSTGGMLVTQYF.